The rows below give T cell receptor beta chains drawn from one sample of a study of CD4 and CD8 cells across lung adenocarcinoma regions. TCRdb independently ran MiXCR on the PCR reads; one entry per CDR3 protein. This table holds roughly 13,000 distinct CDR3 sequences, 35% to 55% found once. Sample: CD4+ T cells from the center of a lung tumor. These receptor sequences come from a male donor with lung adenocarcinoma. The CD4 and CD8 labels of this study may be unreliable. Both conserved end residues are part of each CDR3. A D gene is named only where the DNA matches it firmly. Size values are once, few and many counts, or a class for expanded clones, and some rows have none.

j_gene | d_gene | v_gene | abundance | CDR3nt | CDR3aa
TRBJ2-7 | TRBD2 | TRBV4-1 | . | TGCGCCAGCAGCCAGCTACAGCTAGCGGGAGAGGGTCCCTACGAGCAGTACTTC | CASSQLQLAGEGPYEQYF
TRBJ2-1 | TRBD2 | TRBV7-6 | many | TGTGCCAGCAGCGCGGGAGGCAATGAGCAGTTCTTC | CASSAGGNEQFF
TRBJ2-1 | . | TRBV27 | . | TGTGCCAGCCACGACAGGTACGACAATGAGCAGTTCTTC | CASHDRYDNEQFF
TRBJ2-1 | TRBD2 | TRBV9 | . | TGTGCCAGCAGCCCCCCTAGCGGCCCCTCCTACAATGAGCAGTTCTTC | CASSPPSGPSYNEQFF
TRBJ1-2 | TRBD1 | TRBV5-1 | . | TGCGCCAGCAGCTCCGGACAGGGGGCATATGGCTACACCTTC | CASSSGQGAYGYTF
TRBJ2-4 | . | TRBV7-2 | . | TGCCGCGTCTCCGGGCGGTTAGCCGAAGATACTCAGTACTTC | CRVSGRLAEDTQYF
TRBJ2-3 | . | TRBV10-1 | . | TGCGCCGCGGGTGAAGGGAGAGGGGACAAAGATACCCAGTACTTT | CAAGEGRGDKDTQYF
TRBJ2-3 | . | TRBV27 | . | TGTGCCAGCAGTCCGGGCCGCGGAGCTCGTGGGAAAGATACGCAGTATTTT | CASSPGRGARGKDTQYF
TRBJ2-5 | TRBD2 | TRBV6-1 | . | TGTGCCAGCAGTGCGGGACTAGCTGACCAAGAGACCCAGTACTTC | CASSAGLADQETQYF
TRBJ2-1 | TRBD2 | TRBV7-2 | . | TGTGCCAGCAGCCCGGGACTAGCGGGGAACAATGAGCAGTTCTTC | CASSPGLAGNNEQFF
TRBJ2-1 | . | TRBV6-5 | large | TGTGCCAGCAGCTTAGCGCCGCCCTCCTACAATGAGCAGTTCTTC | CASSLAPPSYNEQFF
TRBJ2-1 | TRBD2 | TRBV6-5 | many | TGTGCCAGCAGGCCCGGGCGGGAGGGCTATGAGCAGTTCTTC | CASRPGREGYEQFF
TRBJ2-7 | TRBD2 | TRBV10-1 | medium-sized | TGCGCCAGCAGTGAGTCGAGCGGGAGACACGAGCAGTACTTC | CASSESSGRHEQYF
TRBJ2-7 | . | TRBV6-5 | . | TGTGCCAGCAGTTCGAAGGGAACGCCGAAACTCTACGAGCAGTACTTC | CASSSKGTPKLYEQYF
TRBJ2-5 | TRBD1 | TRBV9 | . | TGTGCCAGCAGCGTACAGGGGGCCGGTGACACGCAGTACTTC | CASSVQGAGDTQYF
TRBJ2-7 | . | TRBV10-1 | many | TGCGCCAGCAGTGAGTCCTGGTCCCACGAGCAGTACTTC | CASSESWSHEQYF
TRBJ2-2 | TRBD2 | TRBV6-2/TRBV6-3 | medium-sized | TGTGCCAGCAGAGAACTAGCGGGAGCTGGGGAGCTGTTTTTT | CASRELAGAGELFF
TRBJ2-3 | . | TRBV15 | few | TGTGCCACCAGCAGAGAAAATAAGAATACGCAGTATTTT | CATSRENKNTQYF
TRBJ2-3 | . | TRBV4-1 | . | TGCGCCATGAGCCAGACAGATATGCAGTACTTT | CAMSQTDMQYF
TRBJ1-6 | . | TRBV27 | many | TGTGCCGCCCGGACAGCTAATTCACCCCTCCACTTT | CAARTANSPLHF
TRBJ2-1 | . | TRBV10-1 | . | TGCGCCAGCACCTCGGGACCTCCCCGCTATGAGCAGTTCTTC | CASTSGPPRYEQFF
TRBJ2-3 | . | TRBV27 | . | TGTGCCACGGGGTTTGGGGCCTGGGATACGCAGTACTTT | CATGFGAWDTQYF
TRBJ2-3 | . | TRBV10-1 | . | TGCGCCAGGAGTAAGGGGGGGACGGACACAGATACGCAGTATTTT | CARSKGGTDTDTQYF
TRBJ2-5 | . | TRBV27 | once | TGTGCCAGCATTTGGGGAGTGGGGACCCAGTACTTC | CASIWGVGTQYF
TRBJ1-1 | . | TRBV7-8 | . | TGTGCCAGCAGCTTAGCAAGGCCCCAGGGCACTGAAGCTTTCTTT | CASSLARPQGTEAFF
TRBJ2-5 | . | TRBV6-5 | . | TGTGCCCGCAGTTACCCAAACCTAGATACGCAGTACTTC | CARSYPNLDTQYF
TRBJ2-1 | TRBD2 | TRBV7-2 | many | TGTGCCAGCAGCTTAGGGGGAGGGGTCTACAATGAGCAGTTCTTC | CASSLGGGVYNEQFF
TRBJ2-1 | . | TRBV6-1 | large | TGTGCCAGCAGTGAAAGTTATTACAATGAGCAGTTCTTC | CASSESYYNEQFF
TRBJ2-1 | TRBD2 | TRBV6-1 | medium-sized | TGTGCCAGCAGTGAGCTAGCGGGAGCCAACAATGAGCAGTTCTTC | CASSELAGANNEQFF
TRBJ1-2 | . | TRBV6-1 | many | TGTGCCAGCAGTGAAGCAGGTCGGGGGTATGGCTACACCTTC | CASSEAGRGYGYTF
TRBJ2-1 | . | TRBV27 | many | TGTGCCAGCAGTTTAGTTGGTAGGGTTAATTTGAATGAGCAGTTCTTC | CASSLVGRVNLNEQFF
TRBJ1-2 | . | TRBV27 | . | TGTGCCAGTTTATCGCGCTATGGCTACACCTTC | CASLSRYGYTF
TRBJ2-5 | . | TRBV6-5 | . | TGTGCCAGCAGTTACTCTGGTCGAGGGACCCTGTCCTTC | CASSYSGRGTLSF
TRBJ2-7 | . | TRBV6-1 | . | TGTGCCAGCAGTCCCGGTGGGGGCCTGGACGAGCAGTACTTC | CASSPGGGLDEQYF
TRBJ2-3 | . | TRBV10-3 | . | TGTGCCCTGAGACTCCAGGCTGTGAGCACAGATACGCAGTATTTT | CALRLQAVSTDTQYF
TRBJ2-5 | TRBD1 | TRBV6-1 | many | TGTGCCAGCAGTGTATCAGGGGGCGCGAAGGAGACCCAGTACTTC | CASSVSGGAKETQYF
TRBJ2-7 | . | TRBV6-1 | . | TGTGCCAGCGGGAGGGGACAGGAGTACGAGCAGTACTTC | CASGRGQEYEQYF
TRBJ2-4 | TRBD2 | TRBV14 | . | TGTGCCAGCAGCCAGGGGAGCGGGGCCAAAAACATGCAGTACTTT | CASSQGSGAKNMQYF
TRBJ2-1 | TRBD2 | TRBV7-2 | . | TGTGCCAGCAGCTTAAGAACTAGCGGGGGGGCCTACAATGAGCAGTTCTTC | CASSLRTSGGAYNEQFF
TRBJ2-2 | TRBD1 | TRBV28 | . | TGTGCCAGCAGCTCGGGACAGGGTGACACCGGGGAGCTGTTTTTT | CASSSGQGDTGELFF
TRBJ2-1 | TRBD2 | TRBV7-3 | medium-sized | TGTGCCAGCAGCCCGAATCTAGCGGGAGAGCAGTTCTTC | CASSPNLAGEQFF
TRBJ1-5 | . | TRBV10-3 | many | TGTGCCATCAGCGGAAACTGGAGCAATCAGCCCCAGCATTTT | CAISGNWSNQPQHF
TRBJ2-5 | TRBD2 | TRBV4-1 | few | TGCGCCAGCAGCCTACTAGCGGGAGAGACCCAGTACTTC | CASSLLAGETQYF
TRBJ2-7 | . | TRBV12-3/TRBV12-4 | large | TGTGCCAGCAGTCGGGACTCTGGGAGCTCCTACGAGCAGTACTTC | CASSRDSGSSYEQYF
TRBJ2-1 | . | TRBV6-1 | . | TGTGCCGCCAAAGATCTGGGACGGTACAATGAGCAGTTCTTC | CAAKDLGRYNEQFF
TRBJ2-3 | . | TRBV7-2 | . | TGTGCGGGCACCGGAGGATTAGCGGAAGAGACGCAGTATTTT | CAGTGGLAEETQYF
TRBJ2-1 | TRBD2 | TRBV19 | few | TGTGCCAGTAGCCGTTTTTGGACTAGCGGGAGTTATATCTACAATGAGCAGTTCTTC | CASSRFWTSGSYIYNEQFF
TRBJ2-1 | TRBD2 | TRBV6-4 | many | TGTGCCAGCAGTCCCTCGTCGGGACTACAAAATGAGCAGTTCTTC | CASSPSSGLQNEQFF
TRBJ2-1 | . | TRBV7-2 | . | TGTGCCAGCAGCTCCCCCGGCCAATACAATGAGCAGTTCTTC | CASSSPGQYNEQFF
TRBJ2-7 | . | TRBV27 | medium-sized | TGTGCCAGCAGTTTCGCACTAGCCCATCCCTCCTACGAGCAGTACTTC | CASSFALAHPSYEQYF